This passage covers 21 T cell receptor beta chains from one sample sequenced in a study of Graves' ophthalmopathy and Graves' hyperthyroidism (dated by TCRdb to the late 2010s). The instrument was an Illumina HiSeq 2000. For repertoire sequencing, the TCR beta CDR3 regions were amplified from RNA transcripts. A first-round RT-PCR used HTBI primers with the Qiagen OneStep RT-PCR kit, followed by a second-round multiplex PCR, size selection and purification. TCRdb cleaned the public reads at Q25 with fastp, built clones with MiXCR and kept in-frame beta chains. A single entry per CDR3 protein holds the most common genes and DNA from its merged rows. The sample includes 57,000 or so distinct CDR3 sequences, with more than 40% observed a single time. Over 3.5% of the sample is taken by the ten largest. The source material was peripheral blood. Source of these receptors: an adult woman with Graves' ophthalmopathy.

With regard to this clonotype: A much larger clone sits a single nucleotide away, making a read error possible. The rearrangement links TRBV28 to TRBJ1-1; D is perhaps TRBD1 (5 bases). The germline V gene encodes CDR1 MDHEN and CDR2 SYDVKM. Trimming took off 3 bases at V and 0 bases at J, with 8 bases between the two ends. This CDR3 has 14 amino acids. CDR3 in amino acids: CASSLGRMNTEAFF. CDR3 nucleotides: TGTGCCAGCAGTTTGGGACGTATGAACACTGAAGCTTTCTTT.

About this clonotype itself: At one boundary the junction diverges from the germline segment, which might be a read error. The chain joins TRBV5-1 to TRBJ2-1; D may be TRBD2 (5 bases). From germline, CDR1 is SGHRS and CDR2 YFSETQ. The CDR3 consists of 14 residues. CDR3 loop: CASCLRLPNNEQFF. Here the CDR3 DNA reads TGCGCCAGCTGCTTGCGACTACCAAACAATGAGCAGTTCTTC.

The chain has TRBV19 and TRBJ2-1; TRBD1 or TRBD2 may be the D gene (7 bases each). Germline V CDR1 and CDR2: LNHDA, SQIVND (reference sequence). V lost 8 bases to trimming and J lost 9 bases, with 23 bases between them. CDR3 size: 15 residues. In DNA form, the CDR3 reads TGTGCCAGTCAGTATGGCGGGACCAGGGGGGGTGAGCAGTTCTTC. Translation gives CASQYGGTRGGEQFF.

V and J are TRBV6-5 and TRBJ2-1, with no clear D. Trimming cost V 8 bases and J 9 bases, with 11 bases left between them. Looked up from germline, CDR1 is MNHEY and CDR2 is SVGAGI. The CDR3 has 11 amino acids. CDR3 region: CASGSRSEQFF. CDR3 sequence (DNA): TGTGCCAGCGGCTCTCGCAGTGAGCAGTTCTTC.

This clonotype has a handful of counts. This chain connects TRBV29-1 to TRBJ1-2; D is perhaps TRBD1 (5 bases). V was shortened by 4 bases and J by 6 bases, with 18 bases between the two germline ends. The CDR3 has 14 amino acids. Germline CDR1 is SQVTM and CDR2 is ANQGSEA. This CDR3 reads CSVAPRVTSNGYTF. The CDR3 DNA reads TGCAGCGTTGCCCCCAGGGTGACCTCTAATGGCTACACCTTC.

This clonotype has ten or more counts. The genes are TRBV9 and TRBJ2-1; a possible D gene is TRBD2 (6 bases). The germline V and J ends were trimmed by 0 bases and 8 bases, with 15 bases remaining between them. Germline V gene lookup returns CDR1 SGDLS and CDR2 YYNGEE. The CDR3 sequence is 15 residues long. For the CDR3, the DNA is TGTGCCAGCAGCGTAGGCTGGCACGGAGGGGATGAGCAGTTCTTC. This translates into CASSVGWHGGDEQFF. The full variable domain, its missing parts supplied by reference TRBV9 and TRBJ2-1, is DSGVTQTPKHLITATGQRVTLRCSPRSGDLSVYWYQQSLDQGLQFLIQYYNGEERAKGNILERFSAQQFPDLHSELNLSSLELGDSALYFCASSVGWHGGDEQFFGPGTRLTVL.

Worth noting for this clonotype: Its ends do not fully match the called genes, so a read error is possible. The V call is TRBV6-4, the J call TRBJ1-5; 12 bases fit TRBD1. Germline values: CDR1 MRHNA, CDR2 SNTAGT. This CDR3 is built from 15 residues. The CDR3 DNA reads as TGTGCCAGCAGTGACGGGACAGGGGGCAATGAGCCCCAGCATTTT. It is translated as CASSDGTGGNEPQHF.

This chain joins TRBV7-2 and TRBJ2-1; tentative D call: TRBD1 (5 bases). Germline V gene data show CDR1 as SGHTA and CDR2 as FQGNSA. Trimming removed 6 bases at V and 7 bases at J, with 16 bases between. The length of the CDR3 is 14 residues. CDR3 residues: CASRDDSYYNEQFF. CDR3 sequence (DNA): TGTGCCAGCAGGGACGACAGCTACTATAATGAGCAGTTCTTC.

Worth noting for this clonotype: A read error may produce the germline difference seen at one junction end. The chain links TRBV30 to TRBJ2-1, with TRBD2 identical over 8 bases. The germline V gene has CDR1 GTSNPN and CDR2 SVGIG (reference sequence). The CDR3 sequence is 14 residues long. The CDR3 sequence is CAWSAGGGYNEQSF. For the CDR3, the DNA is TGTGCCTGGAGTGCGGGGGGGGGCTACAATGAGCAGTCCTTC.

This clonotype was seen repeatedly, ten times or more. This chain joins TRBV28 and TRBJ2-1; D gene unclear. The length of the CDR3 is 11 residues. V was trimmed by 6 bases and J by 9 bases, leaving 9 bases between them. Germline lookup yields CDR1 MDHEN and CDR2 SYDVKM. The CDR3: CASSTTIEQFF. CDR3 in DNA: TGTGCCAGCAGCACTACAATTGAGCAGTTCTTC.

This clonotype showed up many times. The rearrangement joins TRBV29-1 to TRBJ2-6; 9 bases are a match to TRBD1. V gave up 3 bases and J gave up 0 bases; unmatched junction bases: 0. CDR1 and CDR2 (germline): SQVTM, ANQGSEA. CDR3 size: 15 residues. The CDR3 sequence: CSVETGGSGANVLTF. The CDR3 DNA sequence: TGCAGCGTTGAGACAGGGGGCTCTGGGGCCAACGTCCTGACTTTC.

The chain combines TRBV3-2 with TRBJ1-2; the table gives TRBD1 as D, unverified against the DNA. TRBV3-2 is recorded as a pseudogene. There are 16 residues in the CDR3. Written as DNA, the CDR3 is TGTGCCAGCAAAAAAATGGGGGACAGGGAAAGTAATGGCTACACCTTC. It specifies CASKKMGDRESNGYTF.

The chain recombines TRBV7-8 with TRBJ1-4; 8 bases are a match to TRBD1. V lost 5 bases to trimming and J lost 3 bases; unmatched junction nucleotides: 11. The CDR3 totals 17 residues. Germline loops: CDR1 SGHVS, CDR2 FQNEAQ. DNA for the CDR3: TGTGCCAGCAGCAACAGGACAGGGAGGTCTTCTAATGAAAAACTGTTTTTT. Its translation is CASSNRTGRSSNEKLFF.

Details on this clonotype: This may be a read error, as it is one base from a much larger clone. The chain uses TRBV6-4 and TRBJ2-3; TRBD2 is a possible D gene (5 bases). Germline V gene lookup returns CDR1 MRHNA and CDR2 SNTAGT. The length of the CDR3 is 13 residues. The CDR3 DNA sequence: TGTGCCAGCAGTGACCGAGCGGAAGATACGCGGTATTTT. It is translated as CASSDRAEDTRYF.

The J gene is TRBJ2-7, the V gene TRBV20-1; D is possibly TRBD1 or TRBD2 (5 bases each). Germline V gives CDR1 DFQATT, CDR2 SNEGSKA (reference sequence). V gave up 6 bases and J gave up 4 bases, with 16 bases separating them. The CDR3 totals 13 residues. The CDR3 bases are TGCAGTGCACCAACCGGGGCCGTATACGAGCAGTACTTC. It encodes CSAPTGAVYEQYF.

This clonotype appeared many times. CDR3 sequence (DNA): TGCAGTGCGGAACTAGACCCGGCCTCCTACAATGAGCAGTTCTTC. Protein product: CSAELDPASYNEQFF. The rearrangement uses TRBV20-1 and TRBJ2-1; tentative D call: TRBD2 (5 bases). V dropped 6 bases and J dropped 0 bases, with 15 bases sitting between them. Germline CDR1 is DFQATT and CDR2 is SNEGSKA (reference sequence). The CDR3 covers 15 residues.

To note about this clonotype: The junction differs from germline at one of its ends, possibly a read error. The chain has TRBV19 and TRBJ2-7; 7 positions agree with TRBD1. The CDR3 is 13 amino acids. In germline, CDR1 is LNHDA, CDR2 SQIVND (reference sequence). As DNA, the CDR3 is TGTGCCCGTACAGGGGAGCCCACCTACGGGCAGTACTTC. It is translated as CARTGEPTYGQYF.

Points on this clonotype: The conserved closing phenylalanine or tryptophan is absent in this CDR3, likely reflecting a read error. The chain is built from TRBV20-1 and TRBJ2-7; D call uncertain. The CDR3 extends over 10 amino acids. CDR1 DFQATT and CDR2 SNEGSKA come from the germline V gene (reference sequence). V lost 7 bases, J lost 7 bases, and 11 bases lay in between. CDR3 region: CSGSWNEQYC. The CDR3 nucleotides are TGCAGTGGGTCTTGGAATGAGCAGTACTGC.

This clonotype was recorded at least ten times. This chain joins TRBV7-6 and TRBJ2-7, with D unresolved. V was trimmed by 0 bases and J by 0 bases, leaving 9 bases between them. This CDR3 comprises 15 residues. Germline V gives CDR1 SGHVS, CDR2 FNYEAQ. The CDR3 sequence is CASSLAATRSYEQYF. As DNA, the CDR3 is TGTGCCAGCAGCTTAGCCGCTACTCGCTCCTACGAGCAGTACTTC.

This chain connects TRBV20-1 to TRBJ2-7; 7 positions agree with TRBD2. CDR3 size: 14 residues. The germline gives CDR1 DFQATT, CDR2 SNEGSKA (reference sequence). J lost 8 bases, V lost 3 bases, and 13 bases had no gene match. The CDR3 loop is CSARSGGRGTKQYF. The CDR3 DNA sequence: TGCAGTGCTAGGTCGGGGGGACGAGGTACGAAGCAGTACTTC.

This clonotype was counted ten times or more. This chain connects TRBV12-3 or TRBV12-4 to TRBJ1-2; D is unclear. This CDR3 is built from 14 residues. V was pared by 5 bases and J by 8 bases, with 18 bases between. The CDR3 DNA sequence: TGTGCCAGCAGTCCGACAATCGGAACTTCGGGCTACACCTTC. It codes for CASSPTIGTSGYTF.